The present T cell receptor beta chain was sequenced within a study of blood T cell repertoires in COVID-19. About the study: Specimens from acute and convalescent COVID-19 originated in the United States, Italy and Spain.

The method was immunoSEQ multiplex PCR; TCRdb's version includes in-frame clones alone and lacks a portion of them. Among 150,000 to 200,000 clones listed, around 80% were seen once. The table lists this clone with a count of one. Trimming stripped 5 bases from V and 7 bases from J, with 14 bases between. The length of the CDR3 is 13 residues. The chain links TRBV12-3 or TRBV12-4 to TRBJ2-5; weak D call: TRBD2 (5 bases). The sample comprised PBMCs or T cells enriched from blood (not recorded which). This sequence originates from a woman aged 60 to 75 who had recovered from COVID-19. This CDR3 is CASSAATRGTQYF. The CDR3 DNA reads TGTGCCAGCAGTGCGGCCACCCGGGGGACCCAGTACTTC.